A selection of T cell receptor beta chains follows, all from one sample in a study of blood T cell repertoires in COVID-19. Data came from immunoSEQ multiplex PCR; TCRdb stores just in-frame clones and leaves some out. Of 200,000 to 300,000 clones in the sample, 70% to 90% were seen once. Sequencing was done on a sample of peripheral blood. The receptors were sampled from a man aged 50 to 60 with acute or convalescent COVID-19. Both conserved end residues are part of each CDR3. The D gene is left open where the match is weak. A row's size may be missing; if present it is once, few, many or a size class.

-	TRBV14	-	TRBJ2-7	CASSQAGSYEQYF	TGTGCCAGCAGCCAAGCGGGATCCTACGAGCAGTACTTC
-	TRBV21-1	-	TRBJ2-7	CASSKEELAGYEQYF	TGTGCCAGCAGCAAAGAAGAACTAGCGGGGTACGAGCAGTACTTC
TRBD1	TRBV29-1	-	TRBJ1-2	CSARTGWYGYTF	TGCAGCGCCAGGACAGGGTGGTATGGCTACACCTTC
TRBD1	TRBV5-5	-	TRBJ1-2	CASSSAGTGSPSLYGYTF	TGTGCCAGCAGCTCCGCCGGGACAGGGTCCCCCTCCCTCTATGGCTACACCTTC
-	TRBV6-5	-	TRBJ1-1	CASSYLGHNTEAFF	TGTGCCAGCAGTTACTTGGGGCATAACACTGAAGCTTTCTTT
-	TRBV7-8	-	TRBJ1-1	CASSLGQANQAFF	TGTGCCAGCAGCTTGGGACAAGCAAATCAAGCTTTCTTT
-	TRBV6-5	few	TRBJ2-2	CANGRENANTGELFF	TGTGCCAACGGTAGAGAGAACGCAAACACCGGGGAGCTGTTTTTT
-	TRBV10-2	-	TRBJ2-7	CASAVAFGLYEQYF	TGCGCCAGCGCCGTGGCATTTGGGCTCTACGAGCAGTACTTC
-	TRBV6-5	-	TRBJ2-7	CASSYGGDLSYEQYF	TGTGCCAGCAGTTACGGAGGAGATCTCTCCTACGAGCAGTACTTC
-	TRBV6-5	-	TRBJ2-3	CASTGRGYTQYF	TGTGCCAGCACCGGCAGGGGATATACGCAGTATTTT
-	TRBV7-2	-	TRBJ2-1	CASSLRGSRNEQFF	TGTGCCAGCAGCTTACGAGGGAGTAGGAATGAGCAGTTCTTC
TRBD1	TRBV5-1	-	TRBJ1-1	CASSSRGGAGGSTEAFF	TGCGCCAGCAGCTCCCGAGGAGGGGCAGGGGGCTCCACTGAAGCTTTCTTT
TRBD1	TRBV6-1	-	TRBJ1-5	CASSEQGANQPQHF	TGTGCCAGCAGTGAACAGGGGGCTAATCAGCCCCAGCATTTT
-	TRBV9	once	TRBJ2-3	CASSPGLKADTQYF	TGTGCCAGCAGCCCGGGACTGAAGGCAGATACGCAGTATTTT
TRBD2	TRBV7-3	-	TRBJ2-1	CASSLFASGTNNEQFF	TGTGCCAGCAGCTTATTCGCTAGCGGAACAAATAATGAGCAGTTCTTC
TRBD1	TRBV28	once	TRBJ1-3	CASSLTVDRVTGNTIYF	TGTGCCAGCAGTTTAACGGTAGACAGGGTTACTGGAAACACCATATATTTT
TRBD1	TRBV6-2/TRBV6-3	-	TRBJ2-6	CASSAHWTGPQYSGANVLTF	TGTGCCAGCAGTGCCCATTGGACAGGCCCGCAATACTCTGGGGCCAACGTCCTGACTTTC
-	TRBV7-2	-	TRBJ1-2	CASSLVPGSMFSYTF	TGTGCCAGCAGCTTAGTGCCGGGTTCTATGTTTAGCTACACCTTC
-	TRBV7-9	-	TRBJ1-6	CASSLQGQSPLHF	TGTGCCAGCAGCTTACAGGGGCAGTCACCCCTCCACTTT
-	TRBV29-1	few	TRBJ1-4	CSVGQSLSTNEKLFF	TGCAGCGTAGGACAGTCCCTATCAACTAATGAAAAACTGTTTTTT
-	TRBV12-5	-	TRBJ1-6	CASGSVGGAPLHF	TGTGCTAGTGGTTCGGTAGGAGGGGCACCCCTCCACTTT
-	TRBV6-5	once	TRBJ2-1	CASRYSYNEQFF	TGTGCCAGCAGATACTCCTACAATGAGCAGTTCTTC
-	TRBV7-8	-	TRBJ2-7	CASSLYYEQYF	TGTGCCAGCAGCCTTTACTACGAGCAGTACTTC
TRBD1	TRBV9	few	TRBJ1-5	CASSRTGDQPQHF	TGTGCCAGCAGCAGGACAGGGGATCAGCCCCAGCATTTT
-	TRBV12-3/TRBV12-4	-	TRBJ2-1	CASRDPPGYQQFF	TGTGCCAGCAGGGATCCCCCAGGGTATCAGCAGTTCTTC
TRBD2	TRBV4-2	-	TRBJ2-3	CASSPRLATDTQYF	TGTGCCAGCAGCCCCCGACTAGCCACAGATACGCAGTATTTT
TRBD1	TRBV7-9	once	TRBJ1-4	CASSLKGGGEKLFF	TGTGCCAGCAGCTTAAAAGGGGGCGGTGAAAAACTGTTTTTT
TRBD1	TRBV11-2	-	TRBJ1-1	CASSNRGANTEAFF	TGTGCCAGCAGCAACAGGGGGGCGAACACTGAAGCTTTCTTT
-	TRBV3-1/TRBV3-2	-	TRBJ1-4	CASSQDRTSKNEKLFF	TGTGCCAGCAGCCAAGATAGGACATCAAAGAATGAAAAACTGTTTTTT
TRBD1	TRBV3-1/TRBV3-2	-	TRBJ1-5	CASSQDPGTDFSNQPQHF	TGTGCCAGCAGCCAAGATCCCGGGACAGACTTTAGCAATCAGCCCCAGCATTTT
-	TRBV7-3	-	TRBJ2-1	CASSLGYWGDEQFF	TGTGCCAGCAGCTTAGGCTACTGGGGGGATGAGCAGTTCTTC
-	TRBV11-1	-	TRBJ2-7	CASSHMGRTTSHEQYF	TGTGCCAGCAGCCACATGGGGAGGACTACTTCCCACGAGCAGTACTTC
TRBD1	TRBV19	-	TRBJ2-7	CASSRGQGPSYEQYF	TGTGCCAGTAGTAGGGGACAGGGGCCATCCTACGAGCAGTACTTC
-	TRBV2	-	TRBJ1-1	CASSSQVITSEAFF	TGTGCCAGCAGTTCCCAGGTTATTACGTCTGAAGCTTTCTTT
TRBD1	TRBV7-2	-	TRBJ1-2	CASSLVTGNYGYTF	TGTGCCAGCAGCTTAGTGACAGGGAACTATGGCTACACCTTC
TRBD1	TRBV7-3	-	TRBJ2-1	CASSQGQGGGEQFF	TGTGCCAGCAGCCAAGGACAGGGTGGGGGTGAGCAGTTCTTC
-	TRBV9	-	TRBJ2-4	CASSVGGRAKNIQYF	TGTGCCAGCAGCGTAGGTGGGAGAGCCAAAAACATTCAGTACTTC
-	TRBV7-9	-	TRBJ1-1	CASSSPFGTGENTEAFF	TGTGCCAGCAGCTCCCCGTTTGGCACGGGGGAGAACACTGAAGCTTTCTTT
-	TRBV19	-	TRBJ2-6	CASTWTDFNSGANVLTF	TGTGCCAGTACGTGGACAGACTTTAACTCTGGGGCCAACGTCCTGACTTTC
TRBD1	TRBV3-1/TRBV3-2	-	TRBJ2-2	CASSVPGQRTGELFF	TGTGCCAGCAGCGTGCCGGGACAGCGCACCGGGGAGCTGTTTTTT
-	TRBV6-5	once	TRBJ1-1	CASNREIRANTEAFF	TGTGCCAGCAATAGAGAGATCAGGGCGAACACTGAAGCTTTCTTT
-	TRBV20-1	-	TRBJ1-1	CSAVRQSEAFF	TGCAGTGCGGTCAGACAGAGTGAAGCTTTCTTT
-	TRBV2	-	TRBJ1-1	CASTGYTEAFF	TGTGCCAGCACAGGGTACACTGAAGCTTTCTTT
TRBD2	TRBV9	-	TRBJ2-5	CASSVWAGEETQYF	TGTGCCAGCAGCGTATGGGCGGGGGAAGAGACCCAGTACTTC
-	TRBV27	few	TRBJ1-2	CASSGPSGYGYTF	TGTGCCAGCAGTGGCCCCTCAGGGTATGGCTACACCTTC
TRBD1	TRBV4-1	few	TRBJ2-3	CASSLEDRGFTDTQYF	TGCGCCAGCAGCCTCGAAGACAGGGGTTTTACAGATACGCAGTATTTT
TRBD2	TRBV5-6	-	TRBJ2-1	CASSDGTSGRAVYNEQFF	TGTGCCAGCAGCGACGGGACTAGCGGGAGGGCCGTCTACAATGAGCAGTTCTTC
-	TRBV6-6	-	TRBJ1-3	CASSFREGSGNTIYF	TGTGCCAGCAGTTTTAGGGAGGGTAGCGGAAACACCATATATTTT
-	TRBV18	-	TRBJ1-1	CASSLQSTEAFF	TGTGCCAGCTCACTCCAGTCCACTGAAGCTTTCTTT
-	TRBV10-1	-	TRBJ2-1	CASSTESSYNEQFF	TGCGCCAGCAGCACTGAGAGCTCCTACAATGAGCAGTTCTTC
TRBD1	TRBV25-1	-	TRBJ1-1	CASSPFEGATSAFF	TGTGCCAGCAGCCCCTTCGAGGGGGCGACTTCGGCTTTCTTT
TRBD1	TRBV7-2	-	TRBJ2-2	CASSTRQGTGELFF	TGTGCCAGCAGCACACGACAGGGCACCGGGGAGCTGTTTTTT
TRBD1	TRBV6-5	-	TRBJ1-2	CASSYDREEYGYTF	TGTGCCAGCAGTTACGACAGGGAAGAATATGGCTACACCTTC
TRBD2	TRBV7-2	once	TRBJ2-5	CASSLIAGGPETQYF	TGTGCCAGCAGCTTGATAGCGGGAGGGCCTGAGACCCAGTACTTC
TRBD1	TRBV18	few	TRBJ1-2	CASSPGQGKGNYGYTF	TGTGCCAGCTCACCCGGACAGGGAAAAGGTAACTATGGCTACACCTTC
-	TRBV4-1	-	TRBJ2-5	CASSLRPGGAAQETQYF	TGCGCCAGCAGCCTCAGACCTGGCGGGGCGGCCCAAGAGACCCAGTACTTC